What follows are 5 T cell receptor beta chains derived from one specimen sequenced in a study of blood T cell repertoires in COVID-19. Profiling relied on immunoSEQ multiplex PCR, and the TCRdb table lists in-frame clones only, not all of them. The table records a few hundred thousand clones, more than 85% of them present only once. The sequenced sample was peripheral blood. The source of these receptors is a woman aged 65 to 85 with active or convalescent COVID-19.

V is TRBV12-3 or TRBV12-4 and J is TRBJ1-3; D gene uncertain. The CDR3 is made up of 12 amino acids. Trimming stripped 4 bases from V and 6 bases from J, with 7 bases between. Written as DNA, the CDR3 is TGTGCCAGCAGTTCCGGGTTAAACACCATATATTTT. Protein sequence: CASSSGLNTIYF.

V usage is TRBV3-1 (or the pseudogene TRBV3-2) and J usage is TRBJ2-3, with 11 bases matching TRBD2. The CDR3 consists of 16 residues. J was trimmed by 1 base and V by 4 bases; bases with no gene match: 4. Germline V gives CDR1 LGHDT, CDR2 YNNKEL (reference sequence). This CDR3 is CASSPRLAGRTDTQYF. The CDR3 coding sequence is TGTGCCAGCAGCCCCCGACTAGCGGGGCGCACAGATACGCAGTATTTT.

The chain is built from TRBV5-4 and TRBJ2-3; 10 bases match TRBD2. From germline, CDR1 is SGHNT and CDR2 YYREEE (reference sequence). V lost 0 bases, J lost 7 bases, and 8 bases stayed unmatched. This CDR3 is built from 16 residues. The CDR3 DNA sequence: TGTGCCAGCAGCTTGGAAAGCGGGGGGGCCGGCAATACGCAGTATTTT. This encodes CASSLESGGAGNTQYF.

The V gene is TRBV3-1 (or the pseudogene TRBV3-2), the J gene TRBJ1-2, with D uncertain. The germline V and J ends were trimmed by 0 bases and 8 bases, with 16 bases remaining between them. The germline V gene encodes CDR1 LGHDT and CDR2 YNNKEL (reference sequence). This CDR3 is built from 15 residues. In nucleotides, the CDR3 is TGTGCCAGCAGCCAAGAGGGAGGGCCAGGTCGGGGCTACACCTTC. This codes for CASSQEGGPGRGYTF.

V is TRBV7-9 and J is TRBJ2-3, with D tentatively TRBD2 (6 bases). Germline CDR1 is SEHNR and CDR2 is FQNEAQ (reference sequence). V was shortened by 0 bases and J by 6 bases, with 13 bases between the two germline ends. The CDR3 extends over 15 amino acids. The CDR3 sequence is CASSLAGTLTDTQYF. The CDR3 DNA reads as TGTGCCAGCAGCTTAGCGGGGACTCTAACGGATACGCAGTATTTT.